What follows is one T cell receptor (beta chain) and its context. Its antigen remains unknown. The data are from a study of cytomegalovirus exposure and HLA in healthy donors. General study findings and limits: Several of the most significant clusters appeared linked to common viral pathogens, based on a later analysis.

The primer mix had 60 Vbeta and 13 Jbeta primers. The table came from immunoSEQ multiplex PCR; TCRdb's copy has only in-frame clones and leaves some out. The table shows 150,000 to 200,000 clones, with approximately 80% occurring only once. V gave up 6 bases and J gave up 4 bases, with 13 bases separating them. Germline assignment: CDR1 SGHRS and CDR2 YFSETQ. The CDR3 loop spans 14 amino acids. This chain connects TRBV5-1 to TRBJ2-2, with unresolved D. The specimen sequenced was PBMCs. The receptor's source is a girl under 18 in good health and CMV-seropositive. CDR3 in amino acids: CASKASGRTGELFF. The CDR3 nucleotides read TGCGCCAGCAAGGCGTCTGGGCGCACCGGGGAGCTGTTTTTT.